Listed here are 22 T cell receptor beta chains from one sample, sequenced in a study of identical twins. One entry per CDR3 protein results from TCRdb running MiXCR on the 5' RACE reads. The sample includes about 340,000 distinct CDR3 sequences, around 9% of them seen just once. Sequencing input: naive T cells sorted from blood. The receptors come from a woman between 45 and 65 years old in good health.

The J gene is TRBJ2-1, the V gene TRBV2; D is possibly TRBD2 (6 bases). Germline V gene lookup returns CDR1 SNHLY and CDR2 FYNNEI. The V and J ends lost 3 bases and 10 bases respectively, with 16 bases between them. This CDR3 has 14 residues. The CDR3 here is CASSDMRTTREQFF. The CDR3 DNA reads TGTGCCAGCAGTGATATGAGGACTACCCGCGAGCAGTTCTTC.

Here the CDR3 reads CASSWGNTGTPDTQYF. CDR3 DNA: TGCGCCAGCAGCTGGGGGAATACAGGGACCCCAGATACGCAGTATTTT. The J gene is TRBJ2-3, the V gene TRBV5-1; TRBD1 is a possible D gene (6 bases). The V end was cut by 3 bases, the J end by 4 bases, with 18 bases between. CDR3 length equals 16 residues. Germline V CDR1 and CDR2: SGHRS, YFSETQ. The variable domain in full, completed from reference TRBV5-1 and TRBJ2-3, reads KAGVTQTPRYLIKTRGQQVTLSCSPISGHRSVSWYQQTPGQGLQFLFEYFSETQRNKGNFPGRFSGRQFSNSRSEMNVSTLELGDSALYLCASSWGNTGTPDTQYFGPGTRLTVL.

The rearrangement links TRBV28 to TRBJ2-7; perhaps TRBD2 as D (5 bases). CDR3 length: 13 amino acids. With 6 bases removed from V and 2 bases from J, the gap between germline ends came to 11 bases. Germline loops: CDR1 MDHEN, CDR2 SYDVKM. The CDR3 spells CASRSGRPYEQYV. In nucleotides, the CDR3 is TGTGCCAGCAGAAGCGGAAGGCCCTACGAGCAGTACGTC.

This clonotype was counted a few times. The rearrangement uses TRBV7-2 and TRBJ2-5, with D possibly matching TRBD1 (5 bases). V was trimmed by 1 base and J by 5 bases, leaving 14 bases between them. The CDR3 length is 15 residues. Germline-derived CDR1 and CDR2 are SGHTA and FQGNSA. The CDR3 nucleotides are TGTGCCAGCAGCTTAGAGGCAGGGCTGCCGGAGACCCAGTACTTC. Protein sequence: CASSLEAGLPETQYF.

This sequence joins TRBV5-5 and TRBJ2-2, with D perhaps assigned TRBD1 or TRBD2 (5 bases each). The CDR3 runs 16 residues. From germline, CDR1 is SGHKS and CDR2 YYEKEE (reference sequence). Trimming took off 0 bases at V and 6 bases at J, with 15 bases between the two ends. Written as DNA, the CDR3 is TGTGCCAGCAGCTTGGCCGGGACCACATTCCCCGGGGAGCTGTTTTTT. This codes for CASSLAGTTFPGELFF.

The rearrangement links TRBV5-1 to TRBJ2-5; D is perhaps TRBD1 or TRBD2 (6 bases each). Trimming removed 1 base from V and 4 bases from J, with 20 bases in between. Germline lookup yields CDR1 SGHRS and CDR2 YFSETQ. There are 17 residues in the CDR3. The DNA of the CDR3 is TGCGCCAGCAGCTTGTTCGTGGTTCGGGGGCCCCCAGAGACCCAGTACTTC. Protein sequence: CASSLFVVRGPPETQYF.

This clonotype turned up a few times. The chain recombines TRBV7-2 with TRBJ1-1; possibly TRBD1 for D (5 bases). The CDR3 runs to 15 residues. The V end lost 8 bases, the J end lost 1 base, and 17 bases lay between the germline ends. Germline V lookup: CDR1 SGHTA, CDR2 FQGNSA. CDR3 bases: TGTGCCAGCGGACCTTGGGACCAGCAGAACACTGAAGCTTTCTTT. Protein product: CASGPWDQQNTEAFF.

The V and J genes are TRBV5-1 and TRBJ1-1; maybe TRBD1 (6 bases). This CDR3 is built from 15 residues. In germline, CDR1 is SGHRS, CDR2 YFSETQ. V lost 3 bases and J 5 bases, leaving 17 bases between the germline ends. The CDR3 DNA sequence: TGCGCCAGCAGCTCACTCAGGGGAAGAGAAACTGAAGCTTTCTTT. Translated, it gives CASSSLRGRETEAFF.

This clonotype was seen more than once but under ten times. V and J are TRBV6-5 and TRBJ2-7; 12 bases match TRBD2. Germline lookup yields CDR1 MNHEY and CDR2 SVGAGI. V was clipped by 7 bases and J by 4 bases; unmatched bases: 8. The CDR3 is 15 amino acids. The CDR3 sequence: CASILTSGSTYEQYF. CDR3 coding DNA: TGTGCCAGCATCCTGACTAGCGGGAGTACATACGAGCAGTACTTC.

This clonotype was detected only a few times. The chain uses TRBV6-1 and TRBJ2-5; no firm D call. Looked up from germline, CDR1 is MNHNS and CDR2 is SASEGT. V lost 3 bases and J lost 7, with 12 bases in between. This CDR3 has 13 amino acids. The CDR3 nucleotides read TGTGCCAGCAGTGAGAATGGGCTTGGGACCCAGTACTTC. Its translation: CASSENGLGTQYF.

This chain connects TRBV12-3 or TRBV12-4 to TRBJ2-7, with TRBD2 matching 9 bases. The CDR3 has 13 amino acids. V gave up 0 bases and J gave up 8 bases; unmatched junction bases: 2. CDR3 nucleotide sequence: TGTGCCAGCAGTTTAGCTGGGACTAGCAAGCAGTACTTC. It codes for CASSLAGTSKQYF.

Only a few counts were recorded for this clonotype. The rearrangement joins TRBV5-1 to TRBJ2-1; 15 bases align to TRBD2. The V gene end was trimmed by 2 bases and the J gene end by 1 base; junction bases not matched to a gene: 4. The CDR3 is made up of 18 amino acids. Per germline, CDR1 SGHRS and CDR2 YFSETQ. CDR3 coding DNA: TGCGCCAGCAGCTTAGGACTAGCGGGAGGGAAATCCTACAATGAGCAGTTCTTC. Protein: CASSLGLAGGKSYNEQFF. The full variable domain, completed using reference TRBV5-1 and TRBJ2-1, is KAGVTQTPRYLIKTRGQQVTLSCSPISGHRSVSWYQQTPGQGLQFLFEYFSETQRNKGNFPGRFSGRQFSNSRSEMNVSTLELGDSALYLCASSLGLAGGKSYNEQFFGPGTRLTVL.

The V and J genes are TRBV18 and TRBJ2-7; D gene unclear. This CDR3 region has 13 residues. Germline CDR1 and CDR2: KGHSH and LQKENI. With 5 bases removed from V and 7 bases from J, the gap between germline ends came to 15 bases. CDR3 bases: TGTGCCAGCTCAGATGGACGCCTACGAGAGCAGTACTTC. It specifies CASSDGRLREQYF.

This clonotype occurred many times. The chain recombines TRBV6-6 with TRBJ2-5; 9 bases are shared with TRBD1. Germline CDR1 is MNHNY and CDR2 is SVGAGI (reference sequence). V lost 4 bases and J lost 7; bases outside the gene matches: 7. The CDR3 sequence is 14 residues long. The CDR3 reads CASSSRQGGLTQYF. In nucleotides, the CDR3 is TGTGCCAGCAGTTCCCGACAGGGGGGACTGACCCAGTACTTC.

This clonotype has a count of ten or more. The V call is TRBV29-1, the J call TRBJ2-2, with D tentatively TRBD1 (6 bases). V was shortened by 1 base and J by 4 bases, with 13 bases between the two germline ends. The CDR3 is made up of 15 amino acids. From germline, CDR1 is SQVTM and CDR2 ANQGSEA. The CDR3 sequence: CSVEAAKGVTGELFF. The CDR3 DNA is TGCAGCGTTGAAGCGGCAAAGGGGGTCACCGGGGAGCTGTTTTTT.

This clonotype came up many times. CDR3 protein: CSAEKPNYGYTF. The CDR3 DNA reads TGCAGCGCTGAGAAACCCAACTATGGCTACACCTTC. This chain links TRBV29-1 with TRBJ1-2, with D unclear. The ends were cut back, 7 bases at V and 2 bases at J, with 11 bases in the middle. The CDR3 contains 12 residues. The germline V gene has CDR1 SQVTM and CDR2 ANQGSEA.

This clonotype was seen repeatedly, ten times or more. This chain connects TRBV24-1 to TRBJ1-2, with 7 bases fitting TRBD1. V shed 3 bases and J 7 bases; nucleotides not matched to a gene: 7. The germline V gene encodes CDR1 KGHDR and CDR2 SFDVKD. This CDR3 is built from 14 residues. CDR3 region: CATSDPDRVGGYTF. The CDR3, as DNA: TGTGCCACCAGTGATCCTGACAGGGTTGGTGGCTACACCTTC.

This clonotype has at least ten counts. This chain connects TRBV6-5 to TRBJ2-2; D is possibly TRBD1 (6 bases). With 6 bases removed from V and 4 bases from J, the gap between germline ends came to 24 bases. This CDR3 is 18 amino acids long. Germline V gives CDR1 MNHEY, CDR2 SVGAGI. The CDR3 DNA follows: TGTGCCAGCAGCCGGAAAACCCCAGGGCGAGGGGGCACCGGGGAGCTGTTTTTT. Translating gives CASSRKTPGRGGTGELFF.

The CDR3 protein is CSARKPGSNTEAFF. In DNA form, the CDR3 reads TGCAGTGCTCGGAAACCGGGCTCTAACACTGAAGCTTTCTTT. The J gene is TRBJ1-1, the V gene TRBV20-1, with unresolved D. V shed 5 bases and J shed 2 bases, with 15 bases lying between them. Per the germline V gene, CDR1 is DFQATT and CDR2 is SNEGSKA (reference sequence). The CDR3 has 14 amino acids.

This clonotype was seen only a few times. The genes are TRBV5-1 and TRBJ2-7; no clear D. The CDR3 is made up of 12 amino acids. Trimming removed 0 bases at V and 4 bases at J, with 5 bases between. Germline V gene lookup returns CDR1 SGHRS and CDR2 YFSETQ. In DNA, the CDR3 is TGCGCCAGCAGCTTGGCTCCTTACGAGCAGTACGTC. It encodes CASSLAPYEQYV.

The chain couples TRBV27 to TRBJ1-5; D is possibly TRBD1 (5 bases). Germline V gene lookup returns CDR1 MNHEY and CDR2 SMNVEV (reference sequence). The CDR3 has 16 residues. The V gene lost 0 bases and the J gene lost 5 bases, with 14 bases spanning the gap. CDR3 in amino acids: CASSLSGAASHQPQHF. The CDR3 nucleotides read TGTGCCAGCAGTTTATCAGGGGCCGCCTCTCATCAGCCCCAGCATTTT.

The chain is built from TRBV30 and TRBJ2-4; no firm D call. V lost 1 base and J 0 bases, leaving 7 bases between the germline ends. From germline, CDR1 is GTSNPN and CDR2 SVGIG (reference sequence). This CDR3 is 14 amino acids long. The CDR3 sequence is CAWSAWVAKNIQYF. The DNA of the CDR3 is TGTGCCTGGAGTGCGTGGGTAGCCAAAAACATTCAGTACTTC. Looking up the rest from reference TRBV30 and TRBJ2-4 gives the full variable domain: SQTIHQWPATLVQPVGSPLSLECTVEGTSNPNLYWYRQAAGRGLQLLFYSVGIGQISSEVPQNLSASRPQDRQFILSSKKLLLSDSGFYLCAWSAWVAKNIQYFGAGTRLSVL.